This is a list of T cell receptor beta chains from one sample in a study of STAT5B mutations in CD4+ large granular lymphocyte leukemia. Sequenced by immunoSEQ multiplex PCR; TCRdb stores in-frame clones only, minus some. The data contain about 32,000 clones, about 70% of them singletons. The sequencing input was CD4+ T cells from blood buffy coats. These receptors originate from a human donor in good health. Each CDR3 is given with its conserved first and last residue. A D gene is named only where the DNA matches it firmly. The listing skips clone size in some rows; elsewhere it reads once, few, many or a size class.

CDR3aa: CASSTTGRDGEAFF; CDR3nt: TGCGCCAGCAGCACCACCGGGAGGGACGGTGAAGCTTTCTTT; v_gene: TRBV5-1; j_gene: TRBJ1-1; len: 14; d_gene: NA; abundance: NA
CDR3aa: CASSGEGAFLKTQYF; CDR3nt: TGCGCCAGCAGCGGAGAGGGAGCGTTCTTAAAGACCCAGTACTTC; v_gene: TRBV4-1; j_gene: TRBJ2-5; len: 15; d_gene: NA; abundance: NA
CDR3aa: CASSQLAGTDTQYF; CDR3nt: TGTGCCAGCAGCCAACTAGCGGGCACAGATACGCAGTATTTT; v_gene: TRBV2; j_gene: TRBJ2-3; len: 14; d_gene: TRBD2; abundance: NA
CDR3aa: CASSLSGGGPTDTQYF; CDR3nt: TGTGCCAGCAGCCTTTCTGGGGGGGGCCCCACAGATACGCAGTATTTT; v_gene: TRBV5-5; j_gene: TRBJ2-3; len: 16; d_gene: NA; abundance: once
CDR3aa: CASSEVAGNTGELFF; CDR3nt: TGTGCCAGCAGTGAAGTAGCGGGGAACACCGGGGAGCTGTTTTTT; v_gene: TRBV2; j_gene: TRBJ2-2; len: 15; d_gene: TRBD2; abundance: NA
CDR3aa: CASSGQGGYEQYF; CDR3nt: TGTGCCAGTAGCGGACAGGGGGGCTACGAGCAGTACTTC; v_gene: TRBV19; j_gene: TRBJ2-7; len: 13; d_gene: TRBD1; abundance: NA
CDR3aa: CASSPSSGPAYGYTF; CDR3nt: TGTGCCAGCTCACCAAGTTCGGGACCCGCCTATGGCTACACCTTC; v_gene: TRBV18; j_gene: TRBJ1-2; len: 15; d_gene: NA; abundance: NA
CDR3aa: CASSKTGELFADTQYF; CDR3nt: TGTGCCAGCAGCAAGACGGGGGAACTCTTCGCAGATACGCAGTATTTT; v_gene: TRBV7-9; j_gene: TRBJ2-3; len: 16; d_gene: NA; abundance: NA
CDR3aa: CASSLDELTGVGEQFF; CDR3nt: TGCGCCAGCAGCTTGGACGAGTTGACGGGGGTAGGTGAGCAGTTCTTC; v_gene: TRBV5-1; j_gene: TRBJ2-1; len: 16; d_gene: NA; abundance: NA
CDR3aa: CASTLSGLTLGETQYF; CDR3nt: TGTGCCAGCACCCTAAGTGGGCTAACCCTCGGAGAGACCCAGTACTTC; v_gene: TRBV9; j_gene: TRBJ2-5; len: 16; d_gene: NA; abundance: NA
CDR3aa: CAGTSGGPTDTQYF; CDR3nt: TGTGCCGGGACTAGCGGGGGCCCAACAGATACGCAGTATTTT; v_gene: TRBV2; j_gene: TRBJ2-3; len: 14; d_gene: TRBD2; abundance: once
CDR3aa: CASSPKVGGNQPQHF; CDR3nt: TGTGCCAGCAGCCCTAAGGTGGGTGGCAATCAGCCCCAGCATTTT; v_gene: TRBV6-1; j_gene: TRBJ1-5; len: 15; d_gene: NA; abundance: few
CDR3aa: CASSTDQRSGELFF; CDR3nt: TGCGCCAGCAGCACTGACCAGAGGTCCGGGGAGCTGTTTTTT; v_gene: TRBV10-1; j_gene: TRBJ2-2; len: 14; d_gene: NA; abundance: NA
CDR3aa: CASSPLPSSNEQFF; CDR3nt: TGCGCCAGCAGCCCCCTCCCGTCCTCTAATGAGCAGTTCTTC; v_gene: TRBV4-3; j_gene: TRBJ2-1; len: 14; d_gene: NA; abundance: NA
CDR3aa: CASSPDRAGYPEAFF; CDR3nt: TGTGCCAGCAGCCCGGACAGGGCGGGTTACCCTGAAGCTTTCTTT; v_gene: TRBV11-1; j_gene: TRBJ1-1; len: 15; d_gene: TRBD1; abundance: NA
CDR3aa: CASTRNEQFF; CDR3nt: TGTGCCAGCACCAGGAATGAGCAGTTCTTC; v_gene: TRBV21-1; j_gene: TRBJ2-1; len: 10; d_gene: NA; abundance: NA
CDR3aa: CASRKGQGNTGELFF; CDR3nt: TGTGCCAGTAGAAAGGGACAGGGTAACACCGGGGAGCTGTTTTTT; v_gene: TRBV19; j_gene: TRBJ2-2; len: 15; d_gene: TRBD1; abundance: NA
CDR3aa: CSVDPGTETQYF; CDR3nt: TGCAGCGTTGATCCAGGGACGGAGACCCAGTACTTC; v_gene: TRBV29-1; j_gene: TRBJ2-5; len: 12; d_gene: NA; abundance: NA
CDR3aa: CASSLGLSLLTGRNLEQYF; CDR3nt: TGTGCCAGCAGCTTAGGCCTAAGCTTATTGACAGGGCGAAACCTCGAGCAGTACTTC; v_gene: TRBV13; j_gene: TRBJ2-7; len: 19; d_gene: TRBD1; abundance: once
CDR3aa: CASSPPHSGPDTQYF; CDR3nt: TGTGCCAGCTCACCACCCCATAGCGGGCCAGATACGCAGTATTTT; v_gene: TRBV18; j_gene: TRBJ2-3; len: 15; d_gene: TRBD2; abundance: few
CDR3aa: CASSPTAPNYGYTF; CDR3nt: TGTGCCAGTAGCCCGACAGCCCCTAACTATGGCTACACCTTC; v_gene: TRBV19; j_gene: TRBJ1-2; len: 14; d_gene: NA; abundance: NA
CDR3aa: CASSRGLAASTDTQYF; CDR3nt: TGCGCCAGCAGCCGAGGACTAGCGGCGAGCACAGATACGCAGTATTTT; v_gene: TRBV5-1; j_gene: TRBJ2-3; len: 16; d_gene: TRBD2; abundance: NA
CDR3aa: CASSLGDKSSYNEQFF; CDR3nt: TGTGCCAGCAGCTTAGGAGACAAGAGCTCCTACAATGAGCAGTTCTTC; v_gene: TRBV7-2; j_gene: TRBJ2-1; len: 16; d_gene: NA; abundance: NA
CDR3aa: CASSSPGENTEAFF; CDR3nt: TGTGCCAGCAGCTCCCCGGGAGAGAACACTGAAGCTTTCTTT; v_gene: TRBV7-3; j_gene: TRBJ1-1; len: 14; d_gene: NA; abundance: NA
CDR3aa: CASSRTGYRTDTQYF; CDR3nt: TGTGCCAGCAGTCGTACGGGGTATAGAACAGATACGCAGTATTTT; v_gene: TRBV5-6; j_gene: TRBJ2-3; len: 15; d_gene: NA; abundance: NA
CDR3aa: CASSLGGGSYNEQFF; CDR3nt: TGTGCCAGCAGTCTCGGAGGGGGCTCCTACAATGAGCAGTTCTTC; v_gene: TRBV14; j_gene: TRBJ2-1; len: 15; d_gene: NA; abundance: NA
CDR3aa: CASSWTSGGQETQYF; CDR3nt: TGCGCCAGCAGCTGGACTAGCGGGGGTCAAGAGACCCAGTACTTC; v_gene: TRBV5-1; j_gene: TRBJ2-5; len: 15; d_gene: TRBD2; abundance: NA
CDR3aa: CASSSGLGGTRNEQFF; CDR3nt: TGTGCCAGCAGTTCGGGACTAGGCGGTACTCGCAATGAGCAGTTCTTC; v_gene: TRBV6-5; j_gene: TRBJ2-1; len: 16; d_gene: TRBD2; abundance: NA
CDR3aa: CASSAGTFGYF; CDR3nt: TGTGCCAGCAGCGCCGGGACCTTCGGGTATTTT; v_gene: TRBV7-9; j_gene: TRBJ2-3; len: 11; d_gene: NA; abundance: NA
CDR3aa: CASSYNDSRYSGNTIYF; CDR3nt: TGCGCCAGCAGCTACAATGACAGCCGCTACTCTGGAAACACCATATATTTT; v_gene: TRBV5-1; j_gene: TRBJ1-3; len: 17; d_gene: NA; abundance: NA
CDR3aa: CASSLIGGIYGYTF; CDR3nt: TGTGCCAGCAGCTTAATTGGGGGGATATATGGCTACACCTTC; v_gene: TRBV7-3; j_gene: TRBJ1-2; len: 14; d_gene: NA; abundance: once
CDR3aa: CASSLKLAYEQYF; CDR3nt: TGCGCCAGCAGCTTGAAACTTGCCTACGAGCAGTACTTC; v_gene: TRBV5-1; j_gene: TRBJ2-7; len: 13; d_gene: NA; abundance: once
CDR3aa: CASSEAGGEVGELFF; CDR3nt: TGTGCCAGCAGTGAAGCAGGGGGCGAAGTCGGGGAGCTGTTTTTT; v_gene: TRBV2; j_gene: TRBJ2-2; len: 15; d_gene: TRBD1; abundance: NA
CDR3aa: CASRGGSNQPQHF; CDR3nt: TGCGCCAGCAGGGGGGGTTCAAATCAGCCCCAGCATTTT; v_gene: TRBV5-1; j_gene: TRBJ1-5; len: 13; d_gene: NA; abundance: NA
CDR3aa: CASSLEPALHTEAFF; CDR3nt: TGTGCCAGCAGCTTAGAACCCGCACTTCACACTGAAGCTTTCTTT; v_gene: TRBV7-8; j_gene: TRBJ1-1; len: 15; d_gene: NA; abundance: NA
CDR3aa: CASSLGGTHYGYTF; CDR3nt: TGTGCCAGCAGCTTAGGTGGGACACACTATGGCTACACCTTC; v_gene: TRBV7-2; j_gene: TRBJ1-2; len: 14; d_gene: NA; abundance: NA
CDR3aa: CASSPGGRWREQYF; CDR3nt: TGTGCCAGCAGTCCGGGGGGCAGGTGGAGGGAGCAGTACTTC; v_gene: TRBV6-5; j_gene: TRBJ2-7; len: 14; d_gene: NA; abundance: NA
CDR3aa: CASSHGGGPLHF; CDR3nt: TGTGCCAGCAGCCACGGGGGGGGACCCCTCCACTTT; v_gene: TRBV7-8; j_gene: TRBJ1-6; len: 12; d_gene: NA; abundance: NA
CDR3aa: CASSLVPGEDEQYF; CDR3nt: TGTGCCAGCAGCTTAGTGCCCGGGGAGGACGAGCAGTACTTC; v_gene: TRBV11-2; j_gene: TRBJ2-7; len: 14; d_gene: NA; abundance: NA
CDR3aa: CASSITRDNSPLHF; CDR3nt: TGTGCCAGTAGTATAACGCGGGACAACTCACCCCTCCACTTT; v_gene: TRBV19; j_gene: TRBJ1-6; len: 14; d_gene: NA; abundance: NA
CDR3aa: CASSGGGGQLNTEAFF; CDR3nt: TGTGCCAGTAGCGGAGGTGGGGGACAGCTGAACACTGAAGCTTTCTTT; v_gene: TRBV19; j_gene: TRBJ1-1; len: 16; d_gene: TRBD1; abundance: NA
CDR3aa: CAVTGTSTDTQYF; CDR3nt: TGTGCCGTCACCGGGACTTCCACCGATACGCAGTATTTT; v_gene: TRBV6-1; j_gene: TRBJ2-3; len: 13; d_gene: NA; abundance: NA
CDR3aa: CASTRTGSRSPLHF; CDR3nt: TGTGCCAGTACAAGGACAGGGTCACGATCACCCCTCCACTTT; v_gene: TRBV19; j_gene: TRBJ1-6; len: 14; d_gene: TRBD1; abundance: NA
CDR3aa: CASSLAYRAIRQYF; CDR3nt: TGTGCCAGCAGCTTAGCCTACAGGGCCATCCGGCAGTATTTT; v_gene: TRBV7-2; j_gene: TRBJ2-3; len: 14; d_gene: NA; abundance: NA
CDR3aa: CASSVHPNTGELFF; CDR3nt: TGTGCCAGCAGCGTACACCCGAACACCGGGGAGCTGTTTTTT; v_gene: TRBV14; j_gene: TRBJ2-2; len: 14; d_gene: NA; abundance: NA
CDR3aa: CAWSPGGSGEKLFF; CDR3nt: TGTGCCTGGAGCCCGGGGGGGTCTGGTGAAAAACTGTTTTTT; v_gene: TRBV30; j_gene: TRBJ1-4; len: 14; d_gene: NA; abundance: few
CDR3aa: CASHHKTYNEQFF; CDR3nt: TGTGCCAGTCATCATAAAACCTACAATGAGCAGTTCTTC; v_gene: TRBV19; j_gene: TRBJ2-1; len: 13; d_gene: NA; abundance: NA
CDR3aa: CASSPSGDLSYEQYF; CDR3nt: TGCGCCAGCAGCCCCAGCGGTGACCTCTCCTACGAGCAGTACTTC; v_gene: TRBV4-1; j_gene: TRBJ2-7; len: 15; d_gene: NA; abundance: NA
CDR3aa: CASRDRDPKRGETQYF; CDR3nt: TGCGCCAGCAGGGACCGGGACCCAAAACGGGGAGAGACCCAGTACTTC; v_gene: TRBV10-2; j_gene: TRBJ2-5; len: 16; d_gene: NA; abundance: NA
CDR3aa: CASSAVAGGTDTQYF; CDR3nt: TGTGCCAGCAGCGCCGTTGCAGGGGGCACAGATACGCAGTATTTT; v_gene: TRBV5-5; j_gene: TRBJ2-3; len: 15; d_gene: NA; abundance: once
CDR3aa: CASSFSGGSTDTQYF; CDR3nt: TGCGCCAGCAGTTTTAGCGGGGGAAGCACAGATACGCAGTATTTT; v_gene: TRBV5-1; j_gene: TRBJ2-3; len: 15; d_gene: TRBD2; abundance: NA
CDR3aa: CASSPPDSSYNEQFF; CDR3nt: TGTGCCAGCTCACCACCAGACAGCTCCTACAATGAGCAGTTCTTC; v_gene: TRBV18; j_gene: TRBJ2-1; len: 15; d_gene: NA; abundance: NA
CDR3aa: CASSQDGNFNSPLHF; CDR3nt: TGCGCCAGCAGCCAAGATGGCAACTTTAATTCACCCCTCCACTTT; v_gene: TRBV4-1; j_gene: TRBJ1-6; len: 15; d_gene: NA; abundance: NA
CDR3aa: CASSLSGTSADGTQYF; CDR3nt: TGTGCCAGCAGCTTAAGCGGGACTAGCGCAGACGGGACCCAGTACTTC; v_gene: TRBV7-3; j_gene: TRBJ2-5; len: 16; d_gene: TRBD2; abundance: NA
CDR3aa: CASSEMENTEAFF; CDR3nt: TGTGCCAGCAGTGAGATGGAGAACACTGAAGCTTTCTTT; v_gene: TRBV2; j_gene: TRBJ1-1; len: 13; d_gene: NA; abundance: NA
CDR3aa: CASSSGLAVEAQYF; CDR3nt: TGTGCTAGCAGCTCGGGACTAGCGGTCGAGGCCCAGTACTTC; v_gene: TRBV7-7; j_gene: TRBJ2-5; len: 14; d_gene: TRBD2; abundance: NA
CDR3aa: CASSFNRGSPLHF; CDR3nt: TGTGCCAGCAGTTTTAACAGGGGTTCACCCCTCCACTTT; v_gene: TRBV27; j_gene: TRBJ1-6; len: 13; d_gene: TRBD1; abundance: NA
CDR3aa: CASSFGRSNEQFF; CDR3nt: TGTGCCAGCAGCTTCGGGCGGAGCAATGAGCAGTTCTTC; v_gene: TRBV11-2; j_gene: TRBJ2-1; len: 13; d_gene: NA; abundance: NA